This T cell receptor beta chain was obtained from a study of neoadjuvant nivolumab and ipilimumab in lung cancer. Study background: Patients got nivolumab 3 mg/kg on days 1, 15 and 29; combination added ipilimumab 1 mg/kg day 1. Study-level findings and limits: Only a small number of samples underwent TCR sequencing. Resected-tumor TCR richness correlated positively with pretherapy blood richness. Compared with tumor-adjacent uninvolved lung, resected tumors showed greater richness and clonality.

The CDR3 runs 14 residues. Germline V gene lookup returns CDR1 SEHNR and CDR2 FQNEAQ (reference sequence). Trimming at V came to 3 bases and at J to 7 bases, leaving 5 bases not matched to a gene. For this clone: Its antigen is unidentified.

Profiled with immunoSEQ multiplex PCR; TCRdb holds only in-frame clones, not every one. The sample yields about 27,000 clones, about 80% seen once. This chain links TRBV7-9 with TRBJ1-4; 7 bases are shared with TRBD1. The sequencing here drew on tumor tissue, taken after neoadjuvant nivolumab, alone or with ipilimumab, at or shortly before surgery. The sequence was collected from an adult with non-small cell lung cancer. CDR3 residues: CASSFSTGPEKLFF. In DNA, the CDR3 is TGTGCCAGCAGCTTCTCGACAGGGCCTGAAAAACTGTTTTTT.